These 21 T cell receptor beta chains came from one sample sequenced in a study of T cells expressing NK-cell markers. Using the 5' RACE reads, TCRdb records one entry per CDR3 protein without DNA. This table lists about 150,000 distinct CDR3 sequences. Sequencing was done on a sample of blood T cells: a sorted CD56 or NKG2C T cell subset, CD4+ or CD8+ T cells, or bulk PBMC T cells (not recorded which). These receptors were collected from a man between 18 and 69 years old in good health.

This chain links TRBV4-1 with TRBJ2-4; without DNA, the TCRdb call of TRBD2 cannot be checked. CDR1 is MGHRA, CDR2 YSYEKL, per germline. This CDR3 has 18 amino acids. CDR3: CASSQEELAGASWNIQYF.

The chain is built from TRBV7-9 and TRBJ2-5; TCRdb lists TRBD2, though no DNA is available to test this call. This CDR3 is built from 14 residues. From germline, CDR1 is SEHNR and CDR2 FQNEAQ (reference sequence). The CDR3 loop is CASRLTSDQETQYF.

The V call is TRBV27, the J call TRBJ1-6; the D gene TCRdb calls, TRBD1, cannot be checked with no DNA. The CDR3 consists of 14 residues. Germline V CDR1 and CDR2: MNHEY, SMNVEV (reference sequence). CDR3 in amino acids: CASSQVAGNSPLHF.

The chain combines TRBV21-1 with TRBJ2-7; the TRBD1 assignment by TCRdb is unverifiable without DNA. TRBV21-1 represents a pseudogene. The CDR3 is made up of 14 amino acids. CDR3 residues: CASHDPDTTYEQYF.

The rearrangement uses TRBV3-1 and TRBJ2-3; TCRdb designates TRBD1, a call that cannot be tested without DNA. The CDR3 is 17 amino acids. Germline CDR1 reads LGHDT; CDR2 reads YNNKEL (reference sequence). The CDR3 spells CASSPSRDSYYTDTQYF.

CDR3: CASSLGPAEAFF. This sequence joins TRBV13 and TRBJ1-1. The CDR3 has 12 residues. Looked up from germline, CDR1 is PRHDT and CDR2 is FYEKMQ (reference sequence).

The J gene is TRBJ2-3, the V gene TRBV7-8; TCRdb picks TRBD2, but there is no DNA to check that call. Germline lookup yields CDR1 SGHVS and CDR2 FQNEAQ. The CDR3 runs 16 residues. CDR3 region: CASSPQTSFGTDTQYF.

V usage is TRBV7-8 and J usage is TRBJ2-3; checking the TCRdb D call of TRBD2 is not possible without DNA. This CDR3 has 16 residues. CDR1 SGHVS and CDR2 FQNEAQ come from the germline V gene. The CDR3 loop reads CASSLGAGGYTDTQYF. The complete variable domain, with remaining parts taken from reference TRBV7-8 and TRBJ2-3, reads GAGVSQSPRYKVAKRGQDVALRCDPISGHVSLFWYQQALGQGPEFLTYFQNEAQLDKSGLPSDRFFAERPEGSVSTLKIQRTQQEDSAVYLCASSLGAGGYTDTQYFGPGTRLTVL.

The chain uses TRBV5-1 and TRBJ2-3; TCRdb designates TRBD1, a call that cannot be tested without DNA. This CDR3 has 15 amino acids. From germline, CDR1 is SGHRS and CDR2 YFSETQ. The CDR3 spells CASSGVDSLTDTQYF.

The chain employs TRBV20-1 and TRBJ1-1; TCRdb returns TRBD1, unconfirmable since there is no DNA. Germline V gene sequence: CDR1 DFQATT, CDR2 SNEGSKA (reference sequence). This CDR3 has 12 amino acids. CDR3 in amino acids: CSAIDRGTEAFF.

V is TRBV13 and J is TRBJ2-7; TCRdb's assignment of TRBD1 cannot be checked, as there is no DNA. The CDR3 covers 13 residues. CDR1 and CDR2 from the germline V gene are PRHDT and FYEKMQ (reference sequence). CDR3 sequence reads: CASNPGRTREQYF.

This rearrangement joins TRBV2 to TRBJ2-3; without DNA, the TCRdb call of TRBD1 cannot be checked. CDR1 and CDR2 (germline): SNHLY, FYNNEI. This CDR3 is built from 12 residues. CDR3 region: CASEPNRAEQYF.

The chain employs TRBV11-3 and TRBJ2-1; TCRdb designates TRBD1, a call that cannot be tested without DNA. Germline V gene lookup returns CDR1 SGHNT and CDR2 YENEEA. The CDR3 loop spans 14 amino acids. The CDR3 loop is CASSHYGGNNEQFF.

The chain has TRBV5-6 and TRBJ2-5; TCRdb gives TRBD1 as the D gene, but with no DNA this cannot be confirmed. This CDR3 is 16 amino acids long. CDR1 and CDR2 (germline): SGHDT, YYEEEE. The CDR3 region is CASSLSSALPQETQYF.

This chain connects TRBV27 to TRBJ2-1; there is no DNA to check the TCRdb D call of TRBD2. Germline CDR1 is MNHEY and CDR2 is SMNVEV (reference sequence). This CDR3 spans 15 amino acids. CDR3: CASSLGAGGYNEQFF.

The chain is built from TRBV13 and TRBJ1-2; TCRdb outputs TRBD1, but without DNA this stays unchecked. Germline V gene lookup returns CDR1 PRHDT and CDR2 FYEKMQ (reference sequence). The CDR3 runs 16 residues. CDR3 sequence reads: CASSETGVTTNYGYTF.

The CDR3 protein is CASSLEAGTNYGYTF. The rearrangement links TRBV7-6 to TRBJ1-2; there is no DNA to check the TCRdb D call of TRBD1. Germline assignment: CDR1 SGHVS and CDR2 FNYEAQ. CDR3 size: 15 residues.

V is TRBV19 and J is TRBJ2-7; without DNA, the TCRdb call of TRBD2 cannot be checked. This CDR3 contains 14 residues. From germline, CDR1 is LNHDA and CDR2 SQIVND (reference sequence). Here the CDR3 reads CASSPGLGIYEQYF.

V and J are TRBV20-1 and TRBJ2-3. The CDR3 length is 13 residues. Germline V CDR1 and CDR2: DFQATT, SNEGSKA (reference sequence). This chain's CDR3 is CSARASATDTQYF.

The rearrangement uses TRBV28 and TRBJ1-2; TCRdb indicates TRBD1, and absent DNA this call remains unverified. CDR3 size: 17 residues. The V gene's germline CDR1 is MDHEN and CDR2 SYDVKM. CDR3 loop: CASSTRDREGPNYGYTF.

This clonotype is classed as medium-sized by frequency. This sequence joins TRBV24-1 and TRBJ1-5; the TRBD1 assignment by TCRdb is unverifiable without DNA. Germline values: CDR1 KGHDR, CDR2 SFDVKD. The CDR3 consists of 20 residues. The CDR3 region is CATSDFGQGARSVWDQPQHF.